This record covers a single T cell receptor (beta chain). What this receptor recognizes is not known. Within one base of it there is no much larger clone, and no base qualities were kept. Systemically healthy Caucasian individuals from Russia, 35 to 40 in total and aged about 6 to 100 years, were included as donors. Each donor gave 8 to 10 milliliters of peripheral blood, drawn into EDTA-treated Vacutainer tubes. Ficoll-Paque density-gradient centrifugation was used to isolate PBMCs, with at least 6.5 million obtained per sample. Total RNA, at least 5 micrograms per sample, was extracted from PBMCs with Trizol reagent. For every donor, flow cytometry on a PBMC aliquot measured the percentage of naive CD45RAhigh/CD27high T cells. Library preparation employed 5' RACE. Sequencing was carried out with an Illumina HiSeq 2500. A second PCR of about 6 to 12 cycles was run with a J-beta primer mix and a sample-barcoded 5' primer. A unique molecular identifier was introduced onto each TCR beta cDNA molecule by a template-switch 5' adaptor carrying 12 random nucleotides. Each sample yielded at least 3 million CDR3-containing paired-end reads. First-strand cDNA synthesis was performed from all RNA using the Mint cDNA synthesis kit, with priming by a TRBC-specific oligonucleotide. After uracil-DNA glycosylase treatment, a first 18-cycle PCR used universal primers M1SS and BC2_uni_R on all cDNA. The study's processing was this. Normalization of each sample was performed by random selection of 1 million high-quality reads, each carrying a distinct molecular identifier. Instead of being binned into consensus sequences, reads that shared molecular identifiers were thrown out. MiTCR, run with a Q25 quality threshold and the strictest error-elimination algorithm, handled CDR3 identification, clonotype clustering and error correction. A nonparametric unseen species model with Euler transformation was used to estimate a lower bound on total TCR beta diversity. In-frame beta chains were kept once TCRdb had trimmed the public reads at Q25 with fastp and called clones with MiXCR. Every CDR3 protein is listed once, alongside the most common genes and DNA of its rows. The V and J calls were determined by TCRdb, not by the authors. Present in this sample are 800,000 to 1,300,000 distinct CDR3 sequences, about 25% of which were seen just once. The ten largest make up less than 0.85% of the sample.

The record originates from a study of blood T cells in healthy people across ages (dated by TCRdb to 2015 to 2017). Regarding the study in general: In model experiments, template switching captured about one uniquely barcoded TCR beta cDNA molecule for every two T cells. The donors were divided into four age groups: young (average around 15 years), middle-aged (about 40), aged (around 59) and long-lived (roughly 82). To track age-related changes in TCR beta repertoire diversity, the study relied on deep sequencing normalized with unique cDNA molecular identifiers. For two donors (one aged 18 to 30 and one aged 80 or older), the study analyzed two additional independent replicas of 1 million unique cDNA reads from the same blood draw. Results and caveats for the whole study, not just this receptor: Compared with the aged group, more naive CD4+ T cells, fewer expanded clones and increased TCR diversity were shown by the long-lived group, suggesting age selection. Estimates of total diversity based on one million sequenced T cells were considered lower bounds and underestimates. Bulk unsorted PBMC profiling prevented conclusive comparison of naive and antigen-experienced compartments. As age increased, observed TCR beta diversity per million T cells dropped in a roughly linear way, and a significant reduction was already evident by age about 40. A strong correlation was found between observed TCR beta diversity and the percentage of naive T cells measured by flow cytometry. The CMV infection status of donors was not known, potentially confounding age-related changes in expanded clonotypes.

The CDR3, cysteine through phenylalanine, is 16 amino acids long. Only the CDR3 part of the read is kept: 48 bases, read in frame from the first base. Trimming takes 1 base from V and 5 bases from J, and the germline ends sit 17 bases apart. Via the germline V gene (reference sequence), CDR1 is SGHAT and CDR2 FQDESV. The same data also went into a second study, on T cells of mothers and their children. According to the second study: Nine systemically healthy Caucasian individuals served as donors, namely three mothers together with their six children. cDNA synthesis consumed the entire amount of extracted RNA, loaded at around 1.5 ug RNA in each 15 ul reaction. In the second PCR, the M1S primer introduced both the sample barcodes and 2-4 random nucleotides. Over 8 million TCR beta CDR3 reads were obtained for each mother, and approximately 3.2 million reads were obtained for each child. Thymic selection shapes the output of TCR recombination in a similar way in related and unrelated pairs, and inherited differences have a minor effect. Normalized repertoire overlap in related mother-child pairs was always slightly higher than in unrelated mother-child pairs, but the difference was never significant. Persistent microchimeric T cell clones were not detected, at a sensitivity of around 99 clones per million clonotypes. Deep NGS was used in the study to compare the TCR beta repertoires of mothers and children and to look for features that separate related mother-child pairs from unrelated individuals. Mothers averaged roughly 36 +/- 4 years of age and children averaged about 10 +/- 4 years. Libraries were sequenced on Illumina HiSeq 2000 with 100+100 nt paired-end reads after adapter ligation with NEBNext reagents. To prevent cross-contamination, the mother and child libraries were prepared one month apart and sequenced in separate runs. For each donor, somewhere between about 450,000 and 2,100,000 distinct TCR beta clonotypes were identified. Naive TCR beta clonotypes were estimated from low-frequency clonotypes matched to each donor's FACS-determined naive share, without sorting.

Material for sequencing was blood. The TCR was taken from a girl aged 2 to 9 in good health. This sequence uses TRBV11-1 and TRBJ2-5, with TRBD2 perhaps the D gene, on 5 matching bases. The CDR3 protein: CASSLVRGLVGETQYF. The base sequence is TGTGCCAGCAGCTTAGTCCGAGGGCTTGTTGGGGAGACCCAGTACTTC.